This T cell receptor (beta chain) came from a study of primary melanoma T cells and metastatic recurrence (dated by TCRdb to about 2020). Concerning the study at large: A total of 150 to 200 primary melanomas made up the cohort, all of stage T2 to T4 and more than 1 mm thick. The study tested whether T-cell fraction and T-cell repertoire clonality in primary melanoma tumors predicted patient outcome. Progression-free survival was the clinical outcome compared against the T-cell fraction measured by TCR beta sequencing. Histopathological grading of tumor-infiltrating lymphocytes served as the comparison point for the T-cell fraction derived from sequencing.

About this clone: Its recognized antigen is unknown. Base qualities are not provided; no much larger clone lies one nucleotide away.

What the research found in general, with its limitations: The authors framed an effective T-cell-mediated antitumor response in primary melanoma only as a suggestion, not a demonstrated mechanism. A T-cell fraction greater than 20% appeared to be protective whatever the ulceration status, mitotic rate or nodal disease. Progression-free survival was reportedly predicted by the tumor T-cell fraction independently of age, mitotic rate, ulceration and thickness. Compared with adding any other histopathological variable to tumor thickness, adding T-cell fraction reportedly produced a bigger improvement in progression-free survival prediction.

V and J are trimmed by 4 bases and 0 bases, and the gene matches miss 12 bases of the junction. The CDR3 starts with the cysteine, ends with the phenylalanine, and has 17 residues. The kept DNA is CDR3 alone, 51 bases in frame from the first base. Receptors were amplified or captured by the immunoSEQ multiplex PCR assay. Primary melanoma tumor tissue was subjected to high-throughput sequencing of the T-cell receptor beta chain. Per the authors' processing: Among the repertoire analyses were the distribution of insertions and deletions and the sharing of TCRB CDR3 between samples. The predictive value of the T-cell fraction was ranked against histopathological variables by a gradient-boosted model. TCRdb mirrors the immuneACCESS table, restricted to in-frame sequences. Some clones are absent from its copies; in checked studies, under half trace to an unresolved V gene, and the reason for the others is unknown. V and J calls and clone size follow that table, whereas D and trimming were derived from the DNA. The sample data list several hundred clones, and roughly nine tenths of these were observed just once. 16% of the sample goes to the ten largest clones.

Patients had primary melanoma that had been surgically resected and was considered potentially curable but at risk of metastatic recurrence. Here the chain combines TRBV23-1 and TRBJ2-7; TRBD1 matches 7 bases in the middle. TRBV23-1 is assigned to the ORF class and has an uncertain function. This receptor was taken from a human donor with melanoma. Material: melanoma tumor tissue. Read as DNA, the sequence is TGCGCCAGCAGTCCAAACCGGACAGGTCGAAACTCCTACGAGCAGTACTTC. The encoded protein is CASSPNRTGRNSYEQYF.